This TCR beta chain was sequenced in a study of CD4 T cells in relation to SARS-CoV-2 and coronaviruses. Unexposed donor CD4+ T cells date from about 2010-2019, before the COVID-19 pandemic. After approximately ten days of culture, CD4+ T cells were isolated. As cell numbers allowed, unexposed-donor CD4+ T cells faced SARS-CoV-2 S/N and four cold-coronavirus spikes. Worth noting for this clone: Its antigen is undetermined.

CDR3 length: 15 residues. Study results and limitations: The cross-reactivity analysis covered only spike protein, not other viral proteins.

TCRdb's table, derived via immunoSEQ multiplex PCR, lists solely in-frame clones and lacks some. The top ten hold approximately 12% of the sample, which has almost 20,000 clones, about 80% seen once. Sequenced input: CD4+ T cells from PBMCs, cultured in vitro. This TCR was sampled from a human donor in good health. V and J are TRBV21-1 and TRBJ2-5. TRBV21-1 is a listed pseudogene. CDR3 region: CASSFTGTMGETQYF. The CDR3 DNA follows: TGTGCCAGCAGTTTCACCGGGACGATGGGGGAGACCCAGTACTTC.